The clone carrying this T cell receptor beta chain was observed many times. The antigen is undetermined. The entry originates in a study of CD8 T cells in ankylosing spondylitis. Findings and caveats of the study: Enrichment of disease-linked clones was reportedly significant in matched ankylosing spondylitis synovial fluid. A TCR beta motif made of fewer than ten highly homologous variants seemed typical of ankylosing spondylitis blood.

The CDR3 extends over 14 amino acids. Germline V gives CDR1 SQVTM, CDR2 ANQGSEA. The trim removed 6 bases at V and 1 base at J, leaving 6 bases unmatched. It was by quantitative 5'-RACE with molecular barcodes that TCR beta libraries were made. Each CDR3 protein gets one entry after TCRdb re-called the 5' RACE reads with MiXCR. The data contain some 200,000 distinct CDR3 sequences, around 13% of them singletons. The TCR sequence derives from a male donor with ankylosing spondylitis or in good health (not recorded which). The sequenced sample was blood, either unsorted or a sorted T cell fraction (not recorded which). The gene calls are TRBV29-1 and TRBJ2-1; 7 bases line up with TRBD1. CDR3 DNA: TGCAGCGTCTATGGACAGGTGTCCTACAATGAGCAGTTCTTC. Protein: CSVYGQVSYNEQFF.